The 13 T cell receptor beta chains reported below all come from one sample, sequenced in a study of blood T cell repertoires in COVID-19 (dated by TCRdb to the early 2020s). Library prep was done by the immunoSEQ multiplex PCR assay. This immuneACCESS table, as held by TCRdb, lists in-frame sequences with V and J called but not all clones. Of the missing ones, under half trace to an unresolved V gene in checked studies; the others have no known cause. Present in this sample are 150,000 to 200,000 clones, 75% to 90% of which were seen just once. About 3.5% of the sample rests with the top ten. Sequencing was performed on peripheral blood. The source is a human donor with acute or convalescent COVID-19. The donor label of this sample is uncertain.

V gene TRBV7-8 combines with J gene TRBJ1-2; D unresolved. Germline V CDR1 and CDR2: SGHVS, FQNEAQ. This CDR3 has 15 residues. With 5 bases removed from V and 4 bases from J, the gap between germline ends came to 17 bases. CDR3 in DNA: TGTGCCAGCAGCCCCTTTGAAATAAGTAGCTATGGCTACACCTTC. Protein sequence: CASSPFEISSYGYTF.

This clone was recorded a few times. The V call is TRBV19, the J call TRBJ1-6, with TRBD1 identical over 8 bases. V gave up 4 bases and J gave up 4 bases; unmatched junction bases: 9. CDR1 LNHDA and CDR2 SQIVND come from the germline V gene (reference sequence). This CDR3 has 17 amino acids. The CDR3 loop is CASSRRTGGAYNSPLHF. The CDR3 DNA is TGTGCCAGTAGTAGAAGAACAGGGGGAGCTTATAATTCACCCCTCCACTTT.

This chain joins TRBV14 and TRBJ1-2, with 9 bases that match TRBD1. The CDR3 is 14 residues long. In germline, CDR1 is SGHDN, CDR2 FVKESK. Trimming removed 4 bases from V and 7 bases from J; junction bases left unmatched: 7. CDR3 in DNA: TGTGCCAGCAGCCTTAAACAGGGGGCAGGTGGCTACACCTTC. Translation gives CASSLKQGAGGYTF.

This chain links TRBV4-3 with TRBJ1-1, with 8 bases fitting TRBD1. The CDR3 runs 15 residues. J gave up 5 bases and V 3 bases, and 8 bases lay outside the gene matches. Germline CDR1 is LGHNA and CDR2 is YSLEER. This chain's CDR3 is CASSQQGARGTEAFF. CDR3 bases: TGCGCCAGCAGCCAGCAGGGGGCGCGAGGGACTGAAGCTTTCTTT.

V and J are TRBV7-2 and TRBJ2-7, with 10 bases that match TRBD2. With V trimmed by 7 bases and J by 1 base, 7 bases remained unmatched. The CDR3 loop spans 15 amino acids. Germline values: CDR1 SGHTA, CDR2 FQGNSA. The CDR3 DNA follows: TGTGCCAGCAATCTAGCGGGGGTTACGTCCTACGAGCAGTACTTC. It yields the protein CASNLAGVTSYEQYF. The whole variable domain, filled in from reference TRBV7-2 and TRBJ2-7, reads GAGVSQSPSNKVTEKGKDVELRCDPISGHTALYWYRQSLGQGLEFLIYFQGNSAPDKSGLPSDRFSAERTGGSVSTLTIQRTQQEDSAVYLCASNLAGVTSYEQYFGPGTRLTVT.

This chain links TRBV30 with TRBJ2-7; TRBD1 might be the D (6 bases). Deletions cut 0 bases from V and 0 bases from J, with 9 bases between. From germline, CDR1 is GTSNPN and CDR2 SVGIG (reference sequence). This CDR3 comprises 14 residues. CDR3 region: CAWSVGGSSYEQYF. CDR3 bases: TGTGCCTGGAGTGTAGGGGGTAGCTCCTACGAGCAGTACTTC. The whole variable domain, filled in from reference TRBV30 and TRBJ2-7, reads SQTIHQWPATLVQPVGSPLSLECTVEGTSNPNLYWYRQAAGRGLQLLFYSVGIGQISSEVPQNLSASRPQDRQFILSSKKLLLSDSGFYLCAWSVGGSSYEQYFGPGTRLTVT.

The chain carries TRBV12-5 and TRBJ1-1; D is ambiguous. The germline V gene has CDR1 LGHNT and CDR2 FRNRAP. Trimming cost V 1 base and J 4 bases, with 7 bases left between them. This CDR3 is built from 13 residues. The CDR3 DNA follows: TGTGCTAGTGGTTTGGGACAAACCACTGAAGCTTTCTTT. Translation: CASGLGQTTEAFF. Filled out from reference TRBV12-5 and TRBJ1-1, the complete variable domain reads DARVTQTPRHKVTEMGQEVTMRCQPILGHNTVFWYRQTMMQGLELLAYFRNRAPLDDSGMPKDRFSAEMPDATLATLKIQPSEPRDSAVYFCASGLGQTTEAFFGQGTRLTVV.

The chain recombines TRBV5-1 with TRBJ1-2, with a weak D call TRBD1 (6 bases). V gave up 3 bases and J gave up 8 bases, with 26 bases separating them. This CDR3 is built from 17 residues. Germline V gives CDR1 SGHRS, CDR2 YFSETQ. CDR3 in amino acids: CASSSTITGTGIGGYTF. CDR3 in DNA: TGCGCCAGCAGCTCGACAATTACAGGGACCGGGATTGGGGGCTACACCTTC.

The CDR3 sequence is CAWSAGLGGTQYF. The CDR3 region has the DNA TGTGCCTGGAGTGCGGGACTAGGAGGGACCCAGTACTTC. The gene calls are TRBV30 and TRBJ2-5; TRBD2 matches at 8 bases. Per the germline V gene, CDR1 is GTSNPN and CDR2 is SVGIG (reference sequence). This CDR3 contains 13 residues. The V segment lost 1 base and the J segment 7 bases; nucleotides outside the gene matches: 5.

CDR3 DNA: TGTGCCTGGAGAACAGGGGAGCGCTCCTATAATTCACCCCTCCACTTT. This sequence encodes CAWRTGERSYNSPLHF. The chain combines TRBV30 with TRBJ1-6; the match to TRBD1 covers 7 bases. The ends lost 3 bases at V and 0 bases at J; junction bases unmatched: 5. This CDR3 region has 16 residues. Germline assignment: CDR1 GTSNPN and CDR2 SVGIG (reference sequence).

The chain recombines TRBV5-6 with TRBJ2-1, with a weak D call TRBD1 (6 bases). The CDR3 has 14 residues. V was cut by 4 bases and J by 2 bases, with 10 bases left in between. Germline V gene sequence: CDR1 SGHDT, CDR2 YYEEEE. The CDR3 is CASSLGQTYNEQFF. For the CDR3, the DNA is TGTGCCAGCAGCCTAGGACAGACCTACAATGAGCAGTTCTTC.

The chain is built from TRBV9 and TRBJ2-2, with D unresolved. This CDR3 comprises 15 residues. Trimming removed 0 bases at V and 7 bases at J, with 13 bases between. Germline CDR1 SGDLS, CDR2 YYNGEE. The CDR3 here is CASSVVGSTFGELFF. CDR3 coding DNA: TGTGCCAGCAGCGTAGTCGGGTCTACCTTCGGGGAGCTGTTTTTT. The complete variable domain, with remaining parts taken from reference TRBV9 and TRBJ2-2, reads DSGVTQTPKHLITATGQRVTLRCSPRSGDLSVYWYQQSLDQGLQFLIQYYNGEERAKGNILERFSAQQFPDLHSELNLSSLELGDSALYFCASSVVGSTFGELFFGEGSRLTVL.

This clone showed up just once. The J gene is TRBJ1-1, the V gene TRBV18; D is unclear. Germline V lookup: CDR1 KGHSH, CDR2 LQKENI. CDR3 length: 13 residues. V lost 10 bases and J lost 0, with 12 bases in between. This CDR3 reads CATQEGLNTEAFF. CDR3 bases: TGTGCCACCCAGGAGGGTTTGAACACTGAAGCTTTCTTT.